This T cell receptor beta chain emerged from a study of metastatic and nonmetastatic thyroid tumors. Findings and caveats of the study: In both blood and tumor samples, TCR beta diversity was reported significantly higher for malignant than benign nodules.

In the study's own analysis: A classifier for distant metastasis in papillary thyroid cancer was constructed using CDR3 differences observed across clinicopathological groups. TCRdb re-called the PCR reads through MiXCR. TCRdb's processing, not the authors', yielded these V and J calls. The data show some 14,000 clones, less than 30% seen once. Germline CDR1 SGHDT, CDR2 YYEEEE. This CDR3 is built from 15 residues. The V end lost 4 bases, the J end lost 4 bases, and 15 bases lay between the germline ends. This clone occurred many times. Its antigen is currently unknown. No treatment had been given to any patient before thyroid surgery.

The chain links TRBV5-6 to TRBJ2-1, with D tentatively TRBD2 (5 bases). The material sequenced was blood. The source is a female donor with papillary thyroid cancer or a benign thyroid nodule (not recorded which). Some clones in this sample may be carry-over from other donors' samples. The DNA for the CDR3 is TGTGCCAGCAGCCCGCGGGCAGTTCGGTACAATGAGCAGTTCTTC. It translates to CASSPRAVRYNEQFF. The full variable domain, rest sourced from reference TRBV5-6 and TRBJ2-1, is DAGVTQSPTHLIKTRGQQVTLRCSPKSGHDTVSWYQQALGQGPQFIFQYYEEEERQRGNFPDRFSGHQFPNYSSELNVNALLLGDSALYLCASSPRAVRYNEQFFGPGTRLTVL.